This TCR beta chain originates from a study of ipilimumab plus nivolumab after autologous stem cell transplantation. This table comes from immunoSEQ multiplex PCR, and its TCRdb copy is limited to in-frame clones, with some not included. This sample has 20,000 to 25,000 clones; about 86% occur once, and the top ten carry around 5.5%. The germline gives CDR1 SGHAT, CDR2 FQNNGV. The CDR3 length is 12 residues. V shed 5 bases and J shed 5 bases, with 9 bases lying between them. Sequenced material: PBMCs, taken in a trial of ipilimumab plus nivolumab as post-transplant consolidation. This clonotype originated in a male donor with diffuse large B-cell lymphoma. The rearrangement links TRBV11-2 to TRBJ1-2, with D possibly matching TRBD1 (5 bases). The CDR3 region has the DNA TGTGCCAGCAGCGTCACAGGTTATGGCTACACCTTC. Protein: CASSVTGYGYTF.